This T cell receptor (beta chain) originates from a study of glioma-infiltrating T cells after dendritic cell vaccination (dated by TCRdb to the mid-2010s). Notes on the research overall: Of the 15 or so glioblastoma patients in the cohort, all drawn from Phase I and II dendritic cell vaccination trials, 9 were newly diagnosed and 6 had recurrent disease. Deep sequencing of TCR beta CDR3 regions was used to quantify tumor-infiltrating lymphocyte content and compare tumor and blood repertoires in dendritic cell-vaccinated glioblastoma patients. The vaccine was prepared from monocyte-derived dendritic cells that were cultured for approximately seven days with IL-4 and GM-CSF and then pulsed overnight with autologous tumor lysate. Between about 2003 and 2012, patients were given autologous tumor lysate-pulsed dendritic cell vaccination. Survival after dendritic cell vaccination was correlated with TCR sequencing metrics, such as TIL content and the overlap between tumor and blood repertoires. Each patient was given three intradermal dendritic cell vaccine injections, spaced two weeks apart, in the arm below the axilla. The investigation overall reported the following: TCR clonality showed no direct relationship with survival, which suggests that a diverse polyclonal response may matter. The cohort was small and heterogeneous, and full blood and tumor sets were available for few patients, with initial-recurrent tumor pairs available for even fewer patients. The three-group TCR overlap response model was characterized as speculative, and prospective validation of the model was stated to be required. After dendritic cell vaccination, a higher estimated pretreatment TIL content predicted longer time to progression and longer overall survival.

The sample's time point label, decoded: after dendritic cell vaccination, including at tumor progression/relapse. Selection of patients required sufficient residual fresh-frozen tumor tissue and over two years of available survival data. Molecular status otherwise varied across the glioblastoma patients, but none of them carried an isocitrate dehydrogenase mutation. PBMC collection took place before vaccination, two weeks after the third vaccination, and at tumor progression if progression occurred. Genomic DNA was extracted with the Qiagen DNeasy Blood extraction Kit. Using the immunoSEQ assay, TCRB CDR3 regions were amplified from 2 to 2.5 micrograms of genomic DNA, or from all available DNA when less than that was on hand. The multiplex PCR employed 60 forward primers targeting TCR V beta segments and 13 reverse primers targeting J beta segments. Synthetic control templates were spiked into each sample at limiting dilution to estimate reads per starting template. The Illumina HiSeq System generated sequencing reads of 87 bp. The paper's data handling went like this. To remove PCR and sequencing errors, closely related sequences were merged with a nearest neighbor algorithm. TCR overlap was measured as the percentage of unique tumor TCR beta sequences that were also present in the peripheral blood of the same patient. TCRdb provides this immuneACCESS table in a form limited to in-frame rearrangements. Some clones are lacking; in checked studies, under half of them reflect an unresolved V gene, and why the rest are absent is not known. V, J and clone size were drawn from that table, and D and trimming were deduced from the DNA. This sample holds tens of thousands of clones; over 75% were observed only once. Around 8.5% of the sample is held by the ten biggest clonotypes.

Notes on this clone: The antigen it binds to is not known. Nothing much larger sits one base from this clone, and base qualities are not available.

Its CDR3 holds 13 amino acids, cysteine through phenylalanine. Only CDR3 DNA remains: 39 bases, in frame from the first base. CDR1 is given as LGHNA and CDR2 as YNFKEQ, both from the germline V gene. V and J are trimmed by 6 bases and 4 bases, and the gene matches miss 5 bases of the junction. This receptor was obtained from a human donor with glioblastoma. The chain employs TRBV4-2 and TRBJ1-2; TRBD1 lines up with 7 middle nucleotides. Sequences were derived from blood, sampled after dendritic cell vaccination. The nucleotide sequence is given as TGTGCCAGCAGGCCGACAGGGTTCTATGGCTACACCTTC. Its translation reads: CASRPTGFYGYTF.